This is a list of T cell receptor beta chains from one sample in a study of identical twins. MiXCR was run by TCRdb on the 5' RACE reads, yielding one entry per CDR3 protein. The data hold 200,000 to 250,000 distinct CDR3 sequences, with approximately 11% observed a single time. These same records also appear under a second study, on yellow fever vaccine responses in identical twins.

The sequencing input was memory (CD45RO+) T cells sorted from blood. The receptors were sampled from a woman between 18 and 30 years old in good health. Both conserved end residues are part of each CDR3. Each record gives: V gene, J gene, D gene, CDR3 protein. D genes are given only for firm matches.

v_call: TRBV29-1; j_call: TRBJ2-1; d_call: TRBD2; cdr3_aa: CSVAGGNEQFF
v_call: TRBV5-4; j_call: TRBJ2-2; d_call: .; cdr3_aa: CASSDNDVLFF
v_call: TRBV12-3/TRBV12-4; j_call: TRBJ2-3; d_call: .; cdr3_aa: CASSYPTGSTDTQYF
v_call: TRBV5-1; j_call: TRBJ2-2; d_call: .; cdr3_aa: CASSLEDYNTGELFF
v_call: TRBV10-3; j_call: TRBJ2-3; d_call: TRBD2; cdr3_aa: CAISGGTSPDTQYF
v_call: TRBV20-1; j_call: TRBJ2-1; d_call: TRBD2; cdr3_aa: CSARTSGRPELLEQFF
v_call: TRBV11-2; j_call: TRBJ2-7; d_call: TRBD2; cdr3_aa: CASSILGSGRFHEQYF
v_call: TRBV14; j_call: TRBJ2-7; d_call: TRBD1; cdr3_aa: CASSQAVTGSEQYF
v_call: TRBV13; j_call: TRBJ2-1; d_call: .; cdr3_aa: CASSLRRGRGSYNEQFF
v_call: TRBV7-8; j_call: TRBJ1-2; d_call: TRBD1; cdr3_aa: CASSLATGAYGYTF
v_call: TRBV7-2; j_call: TRBJ1-5; d_call: .; cdr3_aa: CASSLVANQPQHF
v_call: TRBV5-1; j_call: TRBJ2-6; d_call: .; cdr3_aa: CASSTGEASGANVLTF
v_call: TRBV7-2; j_call: TRBJ2-2; d_call: TRBD2; cdr3_aa: CASSLDGRRTGELFF
v_call: TRBV5-6; j_call: TRBJ2-5; d_call: .; cdr3_aa: CASRRTGKETQYF
v_call: TRBV15; j_call: TRBJ2-3; d_call: .; cdr3_aa: CATSRPRGGTDTQYF
v_call: TRBV10-3; j_call: TRBJ2-7; d_call: .; cdr3_aa: CAISEPSRSYEQYF
v_call: TRBV6-1; j_call: TRBJ2-4; d_call: .; cdr3_aa: CASSPSAGVKNIQYF
v_call: TRBV6-2/TRBV6-3; j_call: TRBJ1-1; d_call: .; cdr3_aa: CASSYRPDLNTEAFF
v_call: TRBV12-3/TRBV12-4; j_call: TRBJ2-3; d_call: .; cdr3_aa: CASRVFSGVDTQYF
v_call: TRBV12-3/TRBV12-4; j_call: TRBJ2-1; d_call: TRBD2; cdr3_aa: CASSFRGGRTDEQFF
v_call: TRBV7-9; j_call: TRBJ2-2; d_call: .; cdr3_aa: CASSLLPLGAVTGELFF
v_call: TRBV6-5; j_call: TRBJ2-1; d_call: .; cdr3_aa: CASSSAGTLNEQFF
v_call: TRBV14; j_call: TRBJ2-7; d_call: .; cdr3_aa: CASSQDPGRGSYEQYF
v_call: TRBV6-4; j_call: TRBJ2-1; d_call: .; cdr3_aa: CASSDSEGYNEQFF
v_call: TRBV3-1; j_call: TRBJ2-2; d_call: .; cdr3_aa: CAFSLLGLGLNPGELFF
v_call: TRBV9; j_call: TRBJ2-1; d_call: .; cdr3_aa: CASSFGNNEQFF
v_call: TRBV20-1; j_call: TRBJ1-2; d_call: .; cdr3_aa: CSATGGGVTYGYTF
v_call: TRBV6-1; j_call: TRBJ1-2; d_call: TRBD1; cdr3_aa: CASRGPGTGRYTF
v_call: TRBV20-1; j_call: TRBJ2-7; d_call: .; cdr3_aa: CSASLRGGEEQYF
v_call: TRBV5-4; j_call: TRBJ2-1; d_call: TRBD2; cdr3_aa: CASSKEVGAGGTYNEQFF
v_call: TRBV5-1; j_call: TRBJ2-1; d_call: TRBD2; cdr3_aa: CASSLGRLAGAYNEQFF
v_call: TRBV7-9; j_call: TRBJ2-5; d_call: .; cdr3_aa: CASSLEQGPETQYF
v_call: TRBV28; j_call: TRBJ2-7; d_call: .; cdr3_aa: CASSPTGGLRQYF
v_call: TRBV7-9; j_call: TRBJ1-1; d_call: .; cdr3_aa: CASRPGGTEAFF
v_call: TRBV5-1; j_call: TRBJ2-5; d_call: TRBD1; cdr3_aa: CASGQGVSGLETQYF
v_call: TRBV5-1; j_call: TRBJ2-2; d_call: .; cdr3_aa: CASSLGLDTFSGTGELFF
v_call: TRBV5-1; j_call: TRBJ2-3; d_call: TRBD1; cdr3_aa: CASSLGGQVRADTQYF
v_call: TRBV20-1; j_call: TRBJ2-7; d_call: .; cdr3_aa: CSARDMGYGGTLYEQYF
v_call: TRBV20-1; j_call: TRBJ2-5; d_call: .; cdr3_aa: CSAIRGETQYF
v_call: TRBV21-1; j_call: TRBJ2-7; d_call: .; cdr3_aa: CASSNGLAGNYEQYF
v_call: TRBV29-1; j_call: TRBJ1-2; d_call: .; cdr3_aa: CSVEDSARYGYTF
v_call: TRBV12-3/TRBV12-4; j_call: TRBJ2-5; d_call: TRBD2; cdr3_aa: CASSLDGLALETQYF
v_call: TRBV4-2; j_call: TRBJ2-5; d_call: .; cdr3_aa: CASSQGRESHVETQYF
v_call: TRBV20-1; j_call: TRBJ2-7; d_call: .; cdr3_aa: CSVPGQSSYEQYF
v_call: TRBV24-1; j_call: TRBJ2-2; d_call: .; cdr3_aa: CATSIPMAGELFF